This TCR beta chain is drawn from a study of blood T cell repertoires in COVID-19. Study-wide background: Donors in the United States, Italy and Spain gave samples during acute or convalescent COVID-19. The analysed material was cDNA or gDNA that came from T cells, B-cell-depleted T cells, or PBMCs.

In the study's own analysis: Reference gene primer amplification yielded estimated nucleated cell counts. Measured with immunoSEQ multiplex PCR; TCRdb has only the in-frame clones, and not every one. The V and J calls and clone size were taken over from that table, and D and trimming were inferred from the DNA. This table holds hundreds of thousands of clones, roughly 90% found once. Trimming cost V 4 bases and J 3 bases; bases outside gene matches: 6. The CDR3 has 15 residues. The germline V gene has CDR1 SGHAT and CDR2 FQNNGV. The sample comprised peripheral blood. The receptor comes from a woman in her 30s with active or convalescent COVID-19. The chain is built from TRBV11-2 and TRBJ1-5; 7 bases are a match to TRBD1. This CDR3 reads CASSSGQANNQPQHF. The CDR3 bases are TGTGCCAGCAGCTCCGGACAGGCGAACAATCAGCCCCAGCATTTT.